A single sample is the source of the 2 T cell receptor beta chains below, sequenced in a study of CD8+ T cells in alopecia areata. As the sequencing template, cDNA was produced by extracting RNA and reverse transcribing it. TCRdb keeps only in-frame clones here, not all; method: immunoSEQ multiplex PCR. The sample presents around 9,600 clones, none singletons. Markers used for sorting pooled cutaneous lymph node cells were CD4, CD8alpha, NKG2D, NKG2ACE and others. The specimen was CD8+ T cells sorted from a lymph node. These receptors all come from a C3H/HeJ mouse with alopecia areata. For this strain, the MHC haplotype corresponds to H2-k.

This clone occurred many times. Here the gene names and germline are mouse. The observed sequence ends 4 residues before the CDR3 terminus, with the missing tail filled in from the germline J gene. V gene TRBV1 combines with J gene TRBJ2-7; 10 bases map to TRBD2. Germline CDR1 NSQYPW, CDR2 LRSPGD (reference sequence). The CDR3 length is 17 residues. CDR3 residues: CTCSADTLNWGGYEQYF. The CDR3 bases that were read are TGCACCTGCAGTGCAGATACCCTCAACTGGGGGGGGTAT.

Worth noting for this clone: Gene names and germline match the mouse. From the germline J gene comes the end of the CDR3, since the read stops 4 residues before it. V is TRBV31 and J is TRBJ2-1, with 8 positions matching TRBD2. This CDR3 is 15 amino acids long. Per germline, CDR1 GKSSPN and CDR2 SITVG. The CDR3 loop reads CAWSLLGGARAEQFF. The sequenced CDR3 bases are TGTGCCTGGAGTCTTTTGGGGGGGGCGAGGGCT.